The 25 T cell receptor beta chains below were found in one sample sequenced in a study of T-cell memory formation after mild COVID-19. TCRdb re-analysed the 5' RACE reads in MiXCR, keeping a single row per CDR3 protein. The sample lists about 390,000 distinct CDR3 sequences, 20% to 25% occurring once. Source material: PBMCs or a T cell subset sorted from them (not recorded which). These receptor sequences come from an adult woman who had mild COVID-19 (a few samples of this study predate the infection). Cell type and time point are not known.

The chain uses TRBV5-6 and TRBJ2-5; 8 nucleotides line up with TRBD2. This CDR3 has 17 residues. CDR1 is SGHDT and CDR2 is YYEEEE in the germline V gene. Trimming at V came to 2 bases and at J to 2 bases, leaving 11 bases not matched to a gene. CDR3 in amino acids: CASSFRGSGIPQETQYF. The DNA for the CDR3 is TGTGCCAGCAGCTTTCGGGGTAGCGGGATTCCTCAAGAGACCCAGTACTTC.

This clonotype was seen many times. The chain couples TRBV12-3 or TRBV12-4 to TRBJ2-5; 7 nucleotides line up with TRBD1. This CDR3 comprises 16 residues. With 7 bases clipped from V and 5 bases from J, the junction kept 16 bases outside the gene matches. The CDR3 is CASMGSPTRGRETQYF. In DNA, the CDR3 is TGTGCCAGCATGGGGTCCCCTACGAGGGGGCGGGAGACCCAGTACTTC.

This clonotype has more than one count but fewer than ten. DNA for the CDR3: TGTGCCAGCAGCTTCCCGACTAGCGGGGGGCGATACGGAGATACGCAGTATTTT. It codes for CASSFPTSGGRYGDTQYF. The J gene is TRBJ2-3, the V gene TRBV7-8, with 13 positions matching TRBD2. From germline, CDR1 is SGHVS and CDR2 FQNEAQ. The CDR3 has 18 residues. V lost 3 bases to trimming and J lost 5 bases; unmatched junction nucleotides: 11. Full variable domain (rest looked up from reference TRBV7-8 and TRBJ2-3): GAGVSQSPRYKVAKRGQDVALRCDPISGHVSLFWYQQALGQGPEFLTYFQNEAQLDKSGLPSDRFFAERPEGSVSTLKIQRTQQEDSAVYLCASSFPTSGGRYGDTQYFGPGTRLTVL.

The chain carries TRBV4-2 and TRBJ2-7; a possible D gene is TRBD2 (6 bases). V dropped 1 base and J dropped 2 bases, with 12 bases sitting between them. CDR1 and CDR2 (germline): LGHNA, YNFKEQ. The CDR3 length is 15 residues. CDR3 sequence (DNA): TGTGCCAGCAGCCAAGGGGGACTGACCACCTACGAGCAGTACTTC. Protein sequence: CASSQGGLTTYEQYF.

V is TRBV5-1 and J is TRBJ2-3; D perhaps matches TRBD1 (6 bases). This CDR3 is 15 amino acids long. V dropped 2 bases and J dropped 3 bases, with 13 bases sitting between them. Germline CDR1 SGHRS, CDR2 YFSETQ. The CDR3 is CASSLNTGNTDTQYF. The CDR3 region has the DNA TGCGCCAGCAGCTTAAACACAGGGAATACAGATACGCAGTATTTT. The full variable domain, with the rest looked up from reference TRBV5-1 and TRBJ2-3, is KAGVTQTPRYLIKTRGQQVTLSCSPISGHRSVSWYQQTPGQGLQFLFEYFSETQRNKGNFPGRFSGRQFSNSRSEMNVSTLELGDSALYLCASSLNTGNTDTQYFGPGTRLTVL.

In its sample, this clonotype was seen a few times. The chain is built from TRBV10-3 and TRBJ1-1; 7 positions match TRBD1. Unmatched junction bases numbered 18, after V lost 8 bases and J lost 3 bases. Germline lookup yields CDR1 ENHRY and CDR2 SYGVKD. The CDR3 covers 17 residues. This CDR3 is CAIGGVRQGSGDTEAFF. In DNA form, the CDR3 reads TGTGCCATCGGGGGGGTAAGACAGGGCTCAGGGGACACTGAAGCTTTCTTT.

This clonotype was picked up many times. The chain links TRBV30 to TRBJ1-2, with D tentatively TRBD1 (6 bases). The CDR3 is made up of 16 amino acids. Germline CDR1 is GTSNPN and CDR2 is SVGIG (reference sequence). Trimming shortened V by 2 bases and J by 3 bases, and 19 bases separated the two germline ends. In DNA form, the CDR3 reads TGTGCCTGGAGTTCCACTGAGGGGGATCGGGACTATGGCTACACCTTC. Amino acids: CAWSSTEGDRDYGYTF. Full variable domain (rest looked up from reference TRBV30 and TRBJ1-2): SQTIHQWPATLVQPVGSPLSLECTVEGTSNPNLYWYRQAAGRGLQLLFYSVGIGQISSEVPQNLSASRPQDRQFILSSKKLLLSDSGFYLCAWSSTEGDRDYGYTFGSGTRLTVV.

On this clonotype itself: The conserved phenylalanine or tryptophan is not found at the CDR3 terminus, so this likely reflects a read error. Because the CDR3's place on the DNA is in doubt, the DNA is left out and the CDR3 is given as listed by TCRdb. V and J are TRBV7-2 and TRBJ2-2. The germline V gene has CDR1 SGHTA and CDR2 FQGNSA. With termini counted, the CDR3 has 9 amino acids. The CDR3: CASSSGLLL.

This clonotype was counted many times. The chain recombines TRBV20-1 with TRBJ2-7; TRBD1 agrees at 8 bases. The V gene end was trimmed by 6 bases and the J gene end by 5 bases; junction bases not matched to a gene: 15. The CDR3 totals 15 residues. Looked up from germline, CDR1 is DFQATT and CDR2 is SNEGSKA (reference sequence). The CDR3 DNA follows: TGCAGTGCGGGCCCCCTTCGGCAGGGGGCTGACGAGCAGTACTTC. The encoded protein is CSAGPLRQGADEQYF.

The chain employs TRBV7-6 and TRBJ2-7; D is unresolved. V lost 5 bases and J 0 bases, leaving 11 bases between the germline ends. The CDR3 runs 14 residues. The germline gives CDR1 SGHVS, CDR2 FNYEAQ. The chain's CDR3 is CASSVGYSSYEQYF. In DNA form, the CDR3 reads TGTGCCAGCAGCGTAGGATACAGCTCCTACGAGCAGTACTTC.

This clonotype was detected ten times or more. This chain joins TRBV5-1 and TRBJ2-1; D perhaps matches TRBD1 (7 bases). The length of the CDR3 is 16 residues. Trimming took off 4 bases at V and 1 base at J, with 15 bases between the two ends. Germline CDR1 SGHRS, CDR2 YFSETQ. This CDR3 is CASSPGDRISYNEQFF. CDR3 DNA: TGCGCCAGCAGCCCGGGGGACAGAATATCCTACAATGAGCAGTTCTTC.

This clonotype was detected only a few times. This chain joins TRBV11-2 and TRBJ2-1; D is perhaps TRBD1 (6 bases). The CDR3 is made up of 16 amino acids. Trimming removed 5 bases at V and 0 bases at J, with 14 bases between. Germline lookup yields CDR1 SGHAT and CDR2 FQNNGV. CDR3 loop: CASSPRTGSSYNEQFF. The CDR3 DNA is TGTGCCAGCAGCCCAAGAACAGGGAGCTCCTACAATGAGCAGTTCTTC.

As to this clonotype: A read error may produce the germline difference seen at one junction end. The chain recombines TRBV12-3 or TRBV12-4 with TRBJ2-7, with a tentative D call TRBD2 (6 bases). The CDR3 loop spans 11 amino acids. CDR3 DNA: TGTGCCAGCAGTGTCGGAGGGTTAATGGACTTC. Encoded protein: CASSVGGLMDF.

This clonotype was detected a few times. The V gene is TRBV4-2, the J gene TRBJ2-3, with D unresolved. The V end was cut by 0 bases, the J end by 1 base, with 8 bases between. The CDR3 consists of 15 residues. Germline loops: CDR1 LGHNA, CDR2 YNFKEQ. CDR3 DNA: TGTGCCAGCAGCCAAGATTGGCATCGCACAGATACGCAGTATTTT. Translated, it gives CASSQDWHRTDTQYF.

This chain joins TRBV24-1 and TRBJ2-3; TRBD2 matches at 11 bases. Trimming at V came to 7 bases and at J to 0 bases, leaving 8 bases not matched to a gene. Germline assignment: CDR1 KGHDR and CDR2 SFDVKD. The CDR3 loop spans 17 amino acids. The CDR3 nucleotides read TGTGCCACCAGCCTATTAGGACTAGCGGGTAGCACAGATACGCAGTATTTT. It codes for CATSLLGLAGSTDTQYF.

The genes are TRBV7-2 and TRBJ1-4; D is possibly TRBD1 (5 bases). The CDR3 runs to 14 residues. CDR1 is SGHTA, CDR2 FQGNSA, per germline. V lost 4 bases and J lost 8, with 14 bases in between. CDR3 sequence (DNA): TGTGCCAGCAGCTCGTCCAGGGATTCGGAAAAACTGTTTTTT. As protein: CASSSSRDSEKLFF.

Concerning this clonotype itself: Without the conserved terminal phenylalanine or tryptophan, this CDR3 likely stems from a read error. The chain recombines TRBV18 with TRBJ2-3; 9 bases align to TRBD2. The V gene end was trimmed by 3 bases and the J gene end by 1 base; junction bases not matched to a gene: 5. CDR3 length equals 16 residues. Germline V CDR1 and CDR2: KGHSH, LQKENI. CDR3 residues: CASSPSRTSGTDTQYL. In DNA form, the CDR3 reads TGTGCCAGCTCACCTTCCCGGACTAGCGGCACAGATACGCAGTATTTA.

J is TRBJ2-1 and V is TRBV5-6, with unresolved D. This CDR3 contains 15 residues. Looked up from germline, CDR1 is SGHDT and CDR2 is YYEEEE. The ends were cut back, 1 base at V and 3 bases at J, with 11 bases in the middle. CDR3 protein: CASSLPAPSYNEQFF. CDR3 nucleotide sequence: TGTGCCAGCAGCTTGCCGGCCCCAAGCTACAATGAGCAGTTCTTC.

The rearrangement links TRBV30 to TRBJ2-3; TRBD1 agrees at 8 bases. The CDR3 extends over 13 amino acids. V dropped 4 bases and J dropped 4; count of bases not matched to a gene: 4. Germline V lookup: CDR1 GTSNPN, CDR2 SVGIG (reference sequence). CDR3 region: CAWTQDRADTQYF. The CDR3 DNA is TGTGCCTGGACCCAGGACAGGGCAGATACGCAGTATTTT. The full variable domain, with the rest looked up from reference TRBV30 and TRBJ2-3, is SQTIHQWPATLVQPVGSPLSLECTVEGTSNPNLYWYRQAAGRGLQLLFYSVGIGQISSEVPQNLSASRPQDRQFILSSKKLLLSDSGFYLCAWTQDRADTQYFGPGTRLTVL.

The V and J genes are TRBV12-3 or TRBV12-4 and TRBJ2-7; maybe TRBD1 (5 bases). The CDR3 has 14 residues. V was shortened by 0 bases and J by 1 base, with 7 bases between the two germline ends. The CDR3 is CASSLAPGSYEQYF. The CDR3 nucleotides are TGTGCCAGCAGTTTAGCCCCAGGGTCCTACGAGCAGTACTTC.

This clonotype was picked up a small number of times. The chain has TRBV12-3 or TRBV12-4 and TRBJ1-1; D possibly corresponds to TRBD1 (5 bases). V was shortened by 3 bases and J by 3 bases, with 8 bases between the two germline ends. The CDR3 has 13 amino acids. The CDR3 region is CASSFGADTEAFF. The DNA of the CDR3 is TGTGCCAGCAGTTTTGGGGCGGACACTGAAGCTTTCTTT.

The chain links TRBV7-2 to TRBJ1-6; D is uncertain. V lost 5 bases and J 5 bases, leaving 10 bases between the germline ends. The CDR3 covers 14 residues. The V gene's germline CDR1 is SGHTA and CDR2 FQGNSA. The CDR3 DNA is TGTGCCAGCAGCCTAGTCCAGCATAATTCACCCCTCCACTTT. It is translated as CASSLVQHNSPLHF.

This clonotype was picked up a small number of times. The V and J genes are TRBV28 and TRBJ2-3, with 11 bases matching TRBD2. Looked up from germline, CDR1 is MDHEN and CDR2 is SYDVKM. This CDR3 is built from 16 residues. The V gene end was trimmed by 6 bases and the J gene end by 1 base; junction bases not matched to a gene: 6. CDR3 sequence reads: CASSLGLAVGTDTQYF. The CDR3 DNA reads as TGTGCCAGCAGCCTGGGACTAGCGGTGGGCACAGATACGCAGTATTTT.

The chain joins TRBV7-9 to TRBJ2-1; 9 nucleotides line up with TRBD2. The ends lost 5 bases at V and 3 bases at J; junction bases unmatched: 14. The CDR3 totals 18 residues. In germline, CDR1 is SEHNR, CDR2 FQNEAQ (reference sequence). Written as DNA, the CDR3 is TGTGCCAGCAGCCACATTAGACTAGCGGAAAGTTACTACAATGAGCAGTTCTTC. Protein sequence: CASSHIRLAESYYNEQFF. Complete variable domain (other parts from reference TRBV7-9 and TRBJ2-1): DTGVSQNPRHKITKRGQNVTFRCDPISEHNRLYWYRQTLGQGPEFLTYFQNEAQLEKSRLLSDRFSAERPKGSFSTLEIQRTEQGDSAMYLCASSHIRLAESYYNEQFFGPGTRLTVL.

V is TRBV24-1 and J is TRBJ2-1; a possible D gene is TRBD2 (6 bases). The CDR3 runs to 14 residues. V lost 10 bases, J lost 7 bases, and 19 bases lay in between. Germline assignment: CDR1 KGHDR and CDR2 SFDVKD. CDR3 bases: TGTGCCACGGGTCCGGCGGGGCTAAGAAATGAGCAGTTCTTC. Translation: CATGPAGLRNEQFF.